This T cell receptor (beta chain) is drawn from a study of OX40 agonist ivuxolimab in advanced cancers. Study context: Each patient was given ivuxolimab into a vein every 2 weeks, at 0.01 to 10 mg/kg.

Study results and limitations: On average, a greater number of expanded clones characterised CD8+ T cells relative to CD4+.

The data were produced by immunoSEQ multiplex PCR, yet TCRdb's version contains in-frame clones alone and is incomplete. In the table there are under 30,000 clones, roughly nine tenths of which are singletons. Patients with autoimmune history or systemic immunosuppression were excluded. As concerns this clone: Its antigen is still unknown.

The material was CD4+ or CD8+ T cells sorted from blood, obtained in a trial of the OX40 agonist ivuxolimab. The sequence was collected from an adult with an advanced solid tumor such as melanoma, head and neck, liver or kidney cancer.

Written as DNA, the CDR3 is TGTGCCAGCAGGGCAGGGTTTTTCGGCAATCAGCCCCAGCATTTT. Protein product: CASRAGFFGNQPQHF. The genes are TRBV2 and TRBJ1-5; tentative D call: TRBD1 (5 bases). The CDR3 covers 15 residues. The germline V gene has CDR1 SNHLY and CDR2 FYNNEI. With 6 bases removed from V and 2 bases from J, the gap between germline ends came to 14 bases.